This entry lists 16 T cell receptor beta chains sequenced from one sample in a study of post-analysis software for immune sequencing data. Study results and limitations: About five TRBV segments, including TRBV5-6, TRBV5-1 and TRBV20-1, were more frequent in patients than controls.

These receptors are not linked to any known antigen. Sequencing libraries made from TCR beta cDNA carried unique molecular identifiers. TCRdb processed the PCR reads anew with MiXCR; each CDR3 protein has one entry. This table has fewer than 550,000 distinct CDR3 sequences, roughly 34% appearing once. The sequenced sample was blood. These receptors came from a girl aged 2 to 17 with multiple sclerosis.

The V and J genes are TRBV29-1 and TRBJ2-1, with 8 nucleotides matching TRBD1. This CDR3 contains 14 residues. Germline CDR1 reads SQVTM; CDR2 reads ANQGSEA. Trimming at V came to 8 bases and at J to 7 bases, leaving 13 bases not matched to a gene. The CDR3 loop is CSHFIGQGINEQFF. The CDR3 region has the DNA TGCAGCCATTTCATTGGACAGGGCATTAATGAGCAGTTCTTC.

In this sample, this clonotype turned up a few times. The V and J genes are TRBV12-3 or TRBV12-4 and TRBJ2-4; D not certain. The CDR3 has 14 amino acids. Trimming left V 3 bases short and J 1 base short, with 7 bases between. The DNA of the CDR3 is TGTGCCAGCAGTTTCTCTCCGGCCAAAAACATTCAGTACTTC. Protein: CASSFSPAKNIQYF.

This clonotype was counted only a few times. V gene TRBV29-1 combines with J gene TRBJ2-5; D could derive from TRBD1 or TRBD2 (5 bases each). Germline V gives CDR1 SQVTM, CDR2 ANQGSEA. This CDR3 has 16 residues. V was pared by 0 bases and J by 5 bases, with 19 bases between. The DNA for the CDR3 is TGCAGCGTTGAAGATCGTACTGGGACCCTCGGGGAGACCCAGTACTTC. The encoded protein is CSVEDRTGTLGETQYF.

The chain uses TRBV6-5 and TRBJ2-2; 7 bases map to TRBD2. The CDR3 extends over 16 amino acids. The junction had 10 bases not matched to a gene; V was cut back by 6 bases and J by 3 bases. Germline assignment: CDR1 MNHEY and CDR2 SVGAGI. The CDR3 DNA is TGTGCCAGCAGATCCCTTGGGGGGGGAGACACCGGGGAGCTGTTTTTT. Translated, it gives CASRSLGGGDTGELFF.

The chain uses TRBV12-3 or TRBV12-4 and TRBJ2-3; 7 nucleotides line up with TRBD1. The CDR3 is 14 residues long. V gave up 7 bases and J gave up 5 bases; unmatched junction bases: 9. The CDR3, as DNA: TGTGCCAGCACCCTAAAGGGGGCGGTAGATACGCAGTATTTT. Protein: CASTLKGAVDTQYF.

Concerning this clonotype: A junction boundary mismatches the germline segment, possibly from a read error. The chain combines TRBV5-6 with TRBJ2-5, with a weak D call TRBD1 (5 bases). Per germline, CDR1 SGHDT and CDR2 YYEEEE. This CDR3 is built from 15 residues. CDR3 loop: CASSLWAGSQGTQYF. DNA of the CDR3: TGTGCCAGCAGCTTGTGGGCAGGGTCTCAAGGGACCCAGTACTTC.

V usage is TRBV7-9 and J usage is TRBJ2-5; D not resolved. The V gene lost 1 base and the J gene lost 7 bases, with 10 bases spanning the gap. This CDR3 is 13 amino acids long. Germline V gene lookup returns CDR1 SEHNR and CDR2 FQNEAQ (reference sequence). The CDR3 DNA reads TGTGCCAGCAGCTTAGGCTCGTCGACGACCCAGTACTTC. Its translation: CASSLGSSTTQYF.

The chain joins TRBV7-9 to TRBJ1-2; possible D gene TRBD1, 5 bases. Per the germline V gene, CDR1 is SEHNR and CDR2 is FQNEAQ (reference sequence). The CDR3 totals 16 residues. V was cut by 5 bases and J by 4 bases, with 20 bases left in between. Here the CDR3 reads CASSAPRGTDLYGYTF. As DNA, the CDR3 is TGTGCCAGCAGCGCCCCGCGCGGGACGGACCTCTATGGCTACACCTTC.

The V and J genes are TRBV3-1 and TRBJ1-2, with 7 nucleotides matching TRBD1. V shed 4 bases and J 8 bases; nucleotides not matched to a gene: 7. The CDR3 is made up of 13 amino acids. Germline CDR1 LGHDT, CDR2 YNNKEL (reference sequence). For the CDR3, the DNA is TGTGCCAGCAGCCTTCAGGGGGAGTGGGGCTACACCTTC. This translates into CASSLQGEWGYTF.

This clonotype was found a few times. The chain joins TRBV7-2 to TRBJ2-1; either TRBD1 or TRBD2 may fit D (6 bases each). Trimming pared 5 bases from V and 4 bases from J, leaving 21 bases between. This CDR3 has 17 amino acids. The germline V gene has CDR1 SGHTA and CDR2 FQGNSA. CDR3 protein: CASSPMWGARLYNEQFF. The CDR3 nucleotides read TGTGCCAGCAGCCCGATGTGGGGGGCCCGCTTATACAATGAGCAGTTCTTC.

The V and J genes are TRBV20-1 and TRBJ2-7, with 8 nucleotides matching TRBD2. The V gene's germline CDR1 is DFQATT and CDR2 SNEGSKA (reference sequence). V trimming: 1 base; J trimming: 7 bases; junction bases outside the gene matches: 30. The CDR3 runs 21 residues. The CDR3 coding sequence is TGCAGTGCTAGAGCCCCTGACTTCGCGGGGGGACAAGCTATACCCTACAATGAGCAGTACTTC. Protein sequence: CSARAPDFAGGQAIPYNEQYF.

V and J are TRBV7-2 and TRBJ2-5, with D perhaps matching TRBD1 (6 bases). The J call may be faulty, since TRBJ2-7 better matches the DNA end. Germline CDR1 is SGHTA and CDR2 is FQGNSA. CDR3 length: 14 residues. The CDR3 here is CASSLAIQGSEQYF. CDR3 DNA sequence: TGTGCCAGCAGCTTGGCAATACAGGGTAGCGAGCAGTACTTC.

This rearrangement joins TRBV2 to TRBJ2-1; D may be TRBD2 (6 bases). CDR1 and CDR2 (germline): SNHLY, FYNNEI. Trimming cost V 8 bases and J 9 bases, with 17 bases left between them. The CDR3 runs to 13 residues. CDR3 amino acids: CASGDLGLREQFF. The CDR3 nucleotides are TGTGCCAGCGGGGACTTAGGCCTCCGTGAGCAGTTCTTC.

The chain links TRBV4-1 to TRBJ1-1, with 11 bases aligning to TRBD1. The CDR3 runs to 15 residues. Germline-derived CDR1 and CDR2 are MGHRA and YSYEKL. V was clipped by 0 bases and J by 4 bases; unmatched bases: 1. This CDR3 is CASSQEGTGGTEAFF. The CDR3 coding sequence is TGCGCCAGCAGCCAAGAAGGGACAGGGGGCACTGAAGCTTTCTTT.

This rearrangement joins TRBV9 to TRBJ2-1; TRBD1 agrees at 10 bases. From germline, CDR1 is SGDLS and CDR2 YYNGEE. The CDR3 spans 16 residues. Losses at the gene ends were 4 bases for V and 9 bases for J; bases not matched to a gene: 13. The CDR3 DNA sequence: TGTGCCAGCAGCCCACGAGGGGGGACAGGGGATGGTGAGCAGTTCTTC. Translation: CASSPRGGTGDGEQFF.

The chain couples TRBV3-1 to TRBJ2-3; 7 bases agree with TRBD1. This CDR3 has 17 residues. After removal of 2 bases from V and 0 bases from J, the junction contained 8 bases not matched to a gene. CDR1 LGHDT and CDR2 YNNKEL come from the germline V gene (reference sequence). The CDR3: CASSQQPTGWSTDTQYF. The CDR3 region has the DNA TGTGCCAGCAGCCAACAACCGACAGGGTGGAGCACAGATACGCAGTATTTT.